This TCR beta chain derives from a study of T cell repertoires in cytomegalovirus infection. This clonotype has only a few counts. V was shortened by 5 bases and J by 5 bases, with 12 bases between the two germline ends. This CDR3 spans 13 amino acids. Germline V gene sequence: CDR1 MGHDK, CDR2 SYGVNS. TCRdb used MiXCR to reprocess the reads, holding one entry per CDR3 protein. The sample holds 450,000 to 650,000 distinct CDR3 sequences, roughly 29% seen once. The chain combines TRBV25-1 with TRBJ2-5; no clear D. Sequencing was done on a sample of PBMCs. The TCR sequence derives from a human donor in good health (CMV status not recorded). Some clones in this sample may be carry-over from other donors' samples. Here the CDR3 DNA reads TGTGCCAGCAGTCTAACAGTCGGGGAGACCCAGTACTTC. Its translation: CASSLTVGETQYF.